A selection of T cell receptor beta chains follows, all from one sample in a study of shared clonotypes between healthy human individuals. The repertoire was sequenced with immunoSEQ multiplex PCR; TCRdb's copy has only in-frame clones and lacks some. The sample contains about 2,500,000 clones, around nine tenths of which appear only once. The material sequenced was naive CD4+ T cells sorted from blood. The receptor set was obtained from a man between 18 and 29 years old in good health. CDR3s include the opening cysteine and the closing phenylalanine or tryptophan. A D gene is named only where the DNA matches it firmly. Clone sizes are given selectively: once, few, many, or a class where the clone is expanded.

cdr3_aa cdr3_nt v_call d_call j_call clone_size
CASSEDRLGTQYF TGTGCCAGCAGTGAAGACAGGTTGGGGACCCAGTACTTC TRBV6-4 . TRBJ2-5 .
CASSPSPPGTGELFF TGTGCCAGCAGCCCCAGCCCACCAGGCACCGGGGAGCTGTTTTTT TRBV7-6 . TRBJ2-2 .
CASSSSGRGSDTQYF TGTGCCAGCAGTTCTAGCGGGAGGGGGTCAGATACGCAGTATTTT TRBV6-5 TRBD2 TRBJ2-3 .
CAWRRDDGELFF TGTGCCTGGAGAAGGGATGACGGGGAGCTGTTTTTT TRBV30 . TRBJ2-2 .
CASSQGRTSGRAVWGTGELFF TGCGCCAGCAGCCAAGGGAGAACTAGCGGGAGGGCCGTTTGGGGCACCGGGGAGCTGTTTTTT TRBV4-3 TRBD2 TRBJ2-2 .
CASSPPSSSYNEQFF TGTGCCAGCAGCCCACCCTCGAGCTCCTACAATGAGCAGTTCTTC TRBV7-2 . TRBJ2-1 once
CASSSRGAQSYEQYF TGTGCCAGCAGTTCTAGGGGGGCCCAATCCTACGAGCAGTACTTC TRBV7-2 . TRBJ2-7 .
CAISPPLAGATDTQYF TGTGCCATCAGCCCCCCCCTCGCGGGGGCCACAGATACGCAGTATTTT TRBV10-3 . TRBJ2-3 once
CASSAPNEKLFF TGTGCCAGCAGTGCACCTAATGAAAAACTGTTTTTT TRBV28 . TRBJ1-4 few
CASSSPPRAGGTYEQYF TGTGCCAGCAGTTCCCCTCCCCGGGCGGGGGGAACCTACGAGCAGTACTTC TRBV27 TRBD2 TRBJ2-7 .
CASSLDQGMETQYF TGTGCCAGCAGCTTAGACCAGGGTATGGAGACCCAGTACTTC TRBV11-1 . TRBJ2-5 .
CASSLTPLVTQYF TGTGCCAGCAGCTTAACCCCGCTGGTGACCCAGTACTTC TRBV7-9 . TRBJ2-5 .
CASSLGRTGKETQYF TGTGCCAGCAGCTTAGGTCGGACAGGGAAAGAGACCCAGTACTTC TRBV11-3 TRBD1 TRBJ2-5 .
CASSYLAGGWNEQFF TGTGCCAGCAGTTATCTAGCGGGGGGGTGGAATGAGCAGTTCTTC TRBV6-5 TRBD2 TRBJ2-1 .
CASSPGAGGENEQFF TGTGCCAGCTCACCGGGAGCGGGAGGGGAGAATGAGCAGTTCTTC TRBV18 TRBD2 TRBJ2-1 .
CASTGTGATLGGYTF TGTGCCAGCACCGGGACAGGGGCTACACTGGGTGGCTACACCTTC TRBV6-1 TRBD1 TRBJ1-2 .
CASSGTGNTGELFF TGTGCCAGCAGTGGGACTGGGAACACCGGGGAGCTGTTTTTT TRBV2 . TRBJ2-2 .
CASSYSAGEVLETQYF TGTGCCAGCAGTTACTCGGCAGGGGAAGTTTTAGAGACCCAGTACTTC TRBV6-6 . TRBJ2-5 .
CAWRGQGGEKLFF TGTGCCTGGAGAGGACAGGGGGGGGAAAAACTGTTTTTT TRBV30 TRBD1 TRBJ1-4 .
CASSPLGQGGNEQYF TGTGCCAGCTCACCGCTTGGACAGGGGGGCAACGAGCAGTACTTC TRBV18 TRBD1 TRBJ2-7 once
CASSSSSGGWTEAFF TGTGCCAGCAGCTCCTCCTCTGGTGGGTGGACTGAAGCTTTCTTT TRBV7-9 . TRBJ1-1 .
CASSEGLATAQYF TGTGCCAGCAGTGAAGGACTAGCGACTGCGCAGTATTTT TRBV6-1 TRBD2 TRBJ2-3 .
CASSLAGQGLEQYF TGTGCCAGCAGCTTAGCGGGACAGGGTCTCGAGCAGTACTTC TRBV7-6 TRBD1 TRBJ2-7 .
CSVAETGNYGYTF TGCAGCGTTGCGGAGACAGGGAACTATGGCTACACCTTC TRBV29-1 TRBD1 TRBJ1-2 .
CASSTLGSPTGELFF TGTGCCAGTAGTACCCTAGGTTCCCCCACCGGGGAGCTGTTTTTT TRBV19 . TRBJ2-2 .
CASSVKGVNEQYF TGTGCCAGCAGTGTTAAGGGGGTCAACGAGCAGTACTTC TRBV6-1 . TRBJ2-7 .
CASSVTGTREETQYF TGTGCCAGCAGCGTTACCGGGACTAGAGAAGAGACCCAGTACTTC TRBV9 TRBD2 TRBJ2-5 .
CASSLPSGTGNEKLFF TGCGCCAGCAGCCTTCCTTCCGGGACGGGTAATGAAAAACTGTTTTTT TRBV5-1 . TRBJ1-4 .
CASSPEAGNTYEQYF TGTGCCAGCAGCCCGGAAGCCGGGAACACCTACGAGCAGTACTTC TRBV5-4 . TRBJ2-7 .
CASSEGWSAQYF TGCGCCAGCAGTGAAGGATGGTCTGCGCAGTATTTT TRBV10-1 . TRBJ2-3 .
CAISESILAGNTGELFF TGTGCCATCAGTGAGTCGATACTAGCGGGGAACACCGGGGAGCTGTTTTTT TRBV10-3 TRBD2 TRBJ2-2 once
CASSRTSLYEQYF TGTGCCAGCTCAAGGACTTCCCTCTACGAGCAGTACTTC TRBV18 . TRBJ2-7 .
CASSANSGGPSSGANVLTF TGTGCCAGCAGCGCGAACAGCGGGGGGCCCAGCTCTGGGGCCAACGTCCTGACTTTC TRBV9 TRBD2 TRBJ2-6 .
CASSFRTDYEQYF TGTGCCAGCAGCTTCCGGACAGACTACGAGCAGTACTTC TRBV6-6 . TRBJ2-7 .
CASRWGKGQPQHF TGTGCCAGCAGATGGGGGAAGGGTCAGCCCCAGCATTTT TRBV27 . TRBJ1-5 once
CASSRPNYGYTF TGTGCCAGCAGCAGACCTAACTATGGCTACACCTTC TRBV6-5 . TRBJ1-2 .
CASSEGSSYNEQFF TGTGCCAGCAGCGAGGGCAGCTCCTACAATGAGCAGTTCTTC TRBV9 . TRBJ2-1 once
CASTKSGDYTLDTQYF TGTGCCAGCACCAAAAGTGGAGACTACACGCTAGATACGCAGTATTTT TRBV27 . TRBJ2-3 .
CASSLGLYEQYF TGTGCCAGCAGTCTAGGGCTCTACGAGCAGTACTTC TRBV6-1 . TRBJ2-7 .
CASNTLAGETQYF TGCGCCAGCAATACCCTAGCGGGAGAGACCCAGTACTTC TRBV10-1 TRBD2 TRBJ2-5 once
CAWSVMGSVGAYEQYF TGTGCCTGGAGTGTAATGGGGTCCGTAGGGGCCTACGAGCAGTACTTC TRBV30 . TRBJ2-7 .
CASSSGTFTDTQYF TGTGCCAGCAGCTCTGGGACGTTCACAGATACGCAGTATTTT TRBV7-6 . TRBJ2-3 .
CATSRDGVSNQPQHF TGTGCCACCAGCAGAGACGGGGTGAGCAATCAGCCCCAGCATTTT TRBV15 . TRBJ1-5 .
CASSPPGGHDTEAFF TGTGCCAGCTCACCACCGGGGGGGCACGACACTGAAGCTTTCTTT TRBV18 . TRBJ1-1 .
CASSVGGLADQETQYF TGCGCCAGCAGTGTGGGTGGACTAGCGGACCAAGAGACCCAGTACTTC TRBV10-1 TRBD2 TRBJ2-5 .
CASSSRTGLFNQPQHF TGTGCCAGCAGTTCCAGGACAGGGCTATTCAATCAGCCCCAGCATTTT TRBV6-5 TRBD1 TRBJ1-5 .
CASSLTQTGNTIYF TGCGCCAGCAGCTTGACCCAGACTGGAAACACCATATATTTT TRBV5-1 . TRBJ1-3 .
CASSGGSGADTQYF TGTGCCAGCAGCGGTGGCTCGGGGGCAGATACGCAGTATTTT TRBV11-3 . TRBJ2-3 .
CASSLGAGRITEKLFF TGTGCCAGCAGCTTAGGGGCGGGCAGGATTACTGAAAAACTGTTTTTT TRBV7-2 . TRBJ1-4 .
CAISEPGETQYF TGTGCCATCAGTGAGCCGGGGGAGACCCAGTACTTC TRBV10-3 . TRBJ2-5 .
CASSFWGPNSPLHF TGTGCCAGCAGCTTTTGGGGGCCTAATTCACCCCTCCACTTT TRBV5-4 . TRBJ1-6 few
CAISESRDRAEGYTF TGTGCCATCAGTGAGTCCCGGGACAGGGCTGAAGGCTACACCTTC TRBV10-3 TRBD1 TRBJ1-2 .
CASSQSVLGELFF TGTGCCAGCAGCCAATCTGTCCTCGGGGAGCTGTTTTTT TRBV11-3 . TRBJ2-2 once
CASSPTGVDSPLHF TGCGCCAGCAGCCCTACAGGGGTCGATTCACCCCTCCACTTT TRBV5-1 TRBD1 TRBJ1-6 .
CASSPGTGANSPLHF TGTGCCAGCAGCCCGGGGACAGGGGCGAATTCACCCCTCCACTTT TRBV9 TRBD1 TRBJ1-6 .
CASSRTGFGGELFF TGTGCCAGCAGTCGTACAGGGTTTGGCGGGGAGCTGTTTTTT TRBV6-1 . TRBJ2-2 .
CASSDSIGTQQFF TGTGCCAGCAGTGACAGTATCGGGACTCAGCAGTTCTTC TRBV6-4 . TRBJ2-1 .
CASSFKIGQGAGDTQYF TGTGCCAGCAGCTTTAAAATCGGACAGGGGGCTGGAGATACGCAGTATTTT TRBV7-2 TRBD1 TRBJ2-3 .
CASAGTGDEAFF TGTGCTTCCGCCGGGACAGGGGATGAAGCTTTCTTT TRBV30 TRBD1 TRBJ1-1 .